The next 13 T cell receptor beta chains were all read from a single sample in a study of blood T cell repertoires in COVID-19. Sequencing used immunoSEQ multiplex PCR; TCRdb keeps in-frame clones, though not all of them. The table shows about 260,000 clones, with around 80% occurring only once. Sequenced input: PBMCs or T cells enriched from blood (not recorded which). All receptors derive from a man aged 30 to 39 with acute COVID-19.

The chain couples TRBV6-5 to TRBJ1-4; D not certain. Trimming cost V 2 bases and J 0 bases, with 4 bases left between them. The CDR3 length is 14 residues. The germline gives CDR1 MNHEY, CDR2 SVGAGI. The CDR3 sequence is CASSYGTTNEKLFF. The CDR3 bases are TGTGCCAGCAGTTACGGCACAACTAATGAAAAACTGTTTTTT.

V usage is TRBV25-1 and J usage is TRBJ1-1, with D hard to call. Trimming shortened V by 5 bases and J by 4 bases, and 11 bases separated the two germline ends. CDR1 is MGHDK, CDR2 SYGVNS, per germline. This CDR3 region has 13 residues. The CDR3 here is CASSHSGSTEAFF. The CDR3 DNA reads TGTGCCAGCAGTCACTCGGGAAGCACTGAAGCTTTCTTT. Variable domain in full (rest from reference TRBV25-1 and TRBJ1-1): EADIYQTPRYLVIGTGKKITLECSQTMGHDKMYWYQQDPGMELHLIHYSYGVNSTEKGDLSSESTVSRIRTEHFPLTLESARPSHTSQYLCASSHSGSTEAFFGQGTRLTVV.

This chain joins TRBV28 and TRBJ2-3, with D perhaps TRBD1 (8 bases). CDR3 size: 15 residues. Germline V lookup: CDR1 MDHEN, CDR2 SYDVKM. V was pared by 4 bases and J by 5 bases, with 16 bases between. This CDR3 reads CASSSRTGRGDTQYF. DNA for the CDR3: TGTGCCAGCAGTTCCCGGACAGGGAGGGGAGATACGCAGTATTTT.

V gene TRBV7-9 combines with J gene TRBJ2-3; possible D gene TRBD2, 7 bases. Germline values: CDR1 SEHNR, CDR2 FQNEAQ (reference sequence). Trimming cost V 4 bases and J 4 bases, with 15 bases left between them. This CDR3 comprises 15 residues. The CDR3 is CASSSARGAPDTQYF. The CDR3 bases are TGTGCCAGCAGCTCTGCCCGGGGGGCCCCAGATACGCAGTATTTT.

The chain employs TRBV7-9 and TRBJ1-1, with D possibly TRBD1 on 6 matching bases. V was pared by 1 base and J by 8 bases, with 11 bases between. Per the germline V gene, CDR1 is SEHNR and CDR2 is FQNEAQ (reference sequence). The CDR3 length is 13 residues. DNA for the CDR3: TGTGCCAGCAGCTTAGGCTCCGGGACAGAAGCTTTCTTT. Amino acids: CASSLGSGTEAFF.

This sequence joins TRBV28 and TRBJ1-6; perhaps TRBD1 as D (5 bases). The CDR3 consists of 18 residues. The germline V and J ends were trimmed by 6 bases and 7 bases, with 25 bases remaining between them. From germline, CDR1 is MDHEN and CDR2 SYDVKM. The CDR3 bases are TGTGCCAGCAGCCCGCTCGGGCAGGGTTTGTCGCAAAATTCACCCCTCCACTTT. Translating it yields CASSPLGQGLSQNSPLHF. Full variable domain (missing parts from reference TRBV28 and TRBJ1-6): DVKVTQSSRYLVKRTGEKVFLECVQDMDHENMFWYRQDPGLGLRLIYFSYDVKMKEKGDIPEGYSVSREKKERFSLILESASTNQTSMYLCASSPLGQGLSQNSPLHFGNGTRLTVT.

This clone turned up a few times. The chain has TRBV19 and TRBJ1-2; D might be TRBD1 (6 bases). Trimming took off 3 bases at V and 3 bases at J, with 14 bases between the two ends. Germline lookup yields CDR1 LNHDA and CDR2 SQIVND (reference sequence). This CDR3 is built from 15 residues. CDR3 sequence reads: CASSIEQGTDYGYTF. CDR3 nucleotides: TGTGCCAGTAGTATCGAGCAGGGGACCGACTATGGCTACACCTTC.

The chain couples TRBV14 to TRBJ1-1; D unclear. The V and J ends lost 4 bases and 1 base respectively, with 10 bases between them. The V gene's germline CDR1 is SGHDN and CDR2 FVKESK. This CDR3 contains 14 residues. The CDR3 here is CASSLTVPNTEAFF. In DNA, the CDR3 is TGTGCCAGCAGCCTTACAGTGCCGAACACTGAAGCTTTCTTT.

This clone was counted once. The chain is built from TRBV5-6 and TRBJ1-1; the match to TRBD1 covers 7 bases. The CDR3 extends over 13 amino acids. From germline, CDR1 is SGHDT and CDR2 YYEEEE. After removal of 4 bases from V and 5 bases from J, the junction contained 5 bases not matched to a gene. CDR3 in amino acids: CASSRTGRTEAFF. In DNA form, the CDR3 reads TGTGCCAGCAGCCGGACAGGCCGAACTGAAGCTTTCTTT.

The chain combines TRBV3-1 (or the pseudogene TRBV3-2) with TRBJ2-7; TRBD1 matches at 11 bases. There are 14 residues in the CDR3. The junction had 4 bases not matched to a gene; V was cut back by 4 bases and J by 5 bases. Germline loops: CDR1 LGHDT, CDR2 YNNKEL (reference sequence). CDR3 sequence reads: CASSRTGGADEQYV. CDR3 sequence (DNA): TGTGCCAGCAGCCGGACAGGGGGCGCCGACGAGCAGTACGTC.

J is TRBJ1-1 and V is TRBV6-5; 7 bases match TRBD1. Trimming removed 6 bases from V and 6 bases from J; junction bases left unmatched: 13. The CDR3 loop spans 15 amino acids. CDR1 MNHEY and CDR2 SVGAGI come from the germline V gene. The CDR3 DNA reads TGTGCCAGCAGCCGGACATACAGGGGTGGGTCTGAAGCTTTCTTT. Protein: CASSRTYRGGSEAFF.

This clone came up once. At one end, the junction sequence differs from germline, possibly due to a read error. Within the sample, other DNA sequences also encode this same CDR3. The chain recombines TRBV19 with TRBJ2-1; tentatively, D is TRBD2 (5 bases). The CDR3 covers 13 residues. Germline CDR1 reads LNHDA; CDR2 reads SQIVND (reference sequence). CDR3 region: CASSIRAGVEQFF. In DNA form, the CDR3 reads TGTGCCAGCAGTATCCGGGCCGGGGTTGAGCAGTTCTTC.

This clone was recorded many times. This sequence joins TRBV5-1 and TRBJ1-4, with D possibly matching TRBD1 (5 bases). V dropped 3 bases and J dropped 0 bases, with 15 bases sitting between them. Germline CDR1 reads SGHRS; CDR2 reads YFSETQ. CDR3 length: 17 residues. The CDR3 loop reads CASSWEPGGATNEKLFF. CDR3 sequence (DNA): TGCGCCAGCAGCTGGGAACCGGGGGGTGCAACTAATGAAAAACTGTTTTTT.